The present entry profiles one T cell receptor beta chain with its context. This entry comes from a study of blood T cell repertoires in COVID-19. The repertoire was sequenced with immunoSEQ multiplex PCR; TCRdb's copy has only in-frame clones and lacks some. The repertoire holds 40,000 to 55,000 clones, over 75% seen once, with 3% in the top ten. CDR3 length: 14 amino acids. Germline loops: CDR1 MNHEY, CDR2 SVGAGI. V shed 7 bases, J shed 5 bases, and the junction held 8 bases outside the gene matches. Input material: peripheral blood. V and J are TRBV6-5 and TRBJ1-1, with TRBD1 identical over 9 bases. This sequence originates from a man aged 45 to 65 with active COVID-19. In nucleotides, the CDR3 is TGTGCCAGCACCCGTAACAGGGGGCATACTGAAGCTTTCTTT. Amino acids: CASTRNRGHTEAFF.